This TCR beta chain stems from a study of early T cells in non-severe SARS-CoV-2 infection. Attachment of unique molecular identifiers to individual cDNA molecules was performed. Via MiXCR, TCRdb re-called the 5' RACE reads, giving one row per CDR3 protein. Counted here are fewer than 40,000 distinct CDR3 sequences, roughly 5.2% occurring once; the ten biggest clones make up about a fifth. This CDR3 is built from 12 residues. V was trimmed by 3 bases and J by 4 bases, leaving 9 bases between them. Germline CDR1 is SQVTM and CDR2 is ANQGSEA. This clonotype was seen at least ten times. This clonotype was sampled from an adult who was a healthcare worker with PCR-confirmed SARS-CoV-2 infection or an uninfected control (not recorded which). This chain links TRBV29-1 with TRBJ1-1; D unclear. Sequenced input: whole blood. Here the CDR3 reads CSVDRSVTEAFF. Written as DNA, the CDR3 is TGCAGCGTTGATAGAAGCGTCACTGAAGCTTTCTTT. The full variable domain, with the rest looked up from reference TRBV29-1 and TRBJ1-1, is SAVISQKPSRDICQRGTSLTIQCQVDSQVTMMFWYRQQPGQSLTLIATANQGSEATYESGFVIDKFPISRPNLTFSTLTVSNMSPEDSSIYLCSVDRSVTEAFFGQGTRLTVV.